This TCR beta chain derives from a study of T cells in Graves' hyperthyroidism and ophthalmopathy (dated by TCRdb to 2018 to 2020). The study in broad terms: Peripheral blood was collected at initial diagnosis, before any treatment. After sampling, hyperthyroidism patients received methimazole starting at 30 mg daily, and ophthalmopathy patients received high-dose intravenous methylprednisolone. To identify distinguishing TCR V-J signatures, a discovery cohort of 90 to 100 patients was used, comprising 40 to 45 with Graves' ophthalmopathy and approximately 57 with stable Graves' hyperthyroidism. The 90 to 100 discovery patients were randomly divided into training and test sets at a 7:3 ratio. The paper describes TCR Vbeta CDR3 sequencing of around 130 peripheral blood samples, made up of 43 ophthalmopathy patients, some 76 hyperthyroidism patients and some 17 progressor patients. An independent validation cohort of around 19 hyperthyroidism patients and 15 or so patients who later progressed to ophthalmopathy tested prospective prediction of ophthalmopathy. Thyroid tissue and blood T-cell repertoires from six Graves' hyperthyroidism patients were also compared in the study.

This clonotype was picked up many times. The target of this receptor is not known. No per-base quality is available; no much larger clone lies one base away. Here is what the overall study found, with its caveats: A 13 V-J signature model separated ophthalmopathy from stable hyperthyroidism, with roughly 88% sensitivity and 81.08% specificity in cross-validation and 80%/75% in testing. Sample size was not statistically predetermined, and blinding of investigators to group allocation was not performed. Most expanded thyroid clonotypes (frequency above 0.001) were also found in blood, which suggests that blood repertoires may mirror thyroid immune responses. In validation, progression to ophthalmopathy was predicted by the model with more than 65% sensitivity and roughly 76% specificity, a median of approximately 6.5 months before onset.

The TCR beta CDR3 regions were amplified from RNA transcripts. A first-round RT-PCR of the TCR CDR3 used the HTBI primer set with the Qiagen OneStep RT-PCR kit. A second multiplex PCR round built the libraries, followed by size selection and purification. Sequencing of the libraries was done on an Illumina HiSeq2000 using paired-end 100 bp reads. Under the source paper's analysis protocol: SOAPnuke was used to process the raw data, removing reads that contained adapters or uncalled bases, had a mean Phred below 15, or lacked an exact match to the constant primer or identifier. COPE v1.2.5 was used to merge high-quality paired reads, and clonotypes were defined as unique nucleotide sequences. MiTCR v1.1 was used to align the clonotypes against IMGT TRBV, TRBD and TRBJ reference segments. Only V-J combinations with frequency above 0.0001, covering about 99% of repertoires, were analysed. A TCS score was defined as the ratio between F50 (clonal expansion) and ExV (chaos), using BLOSUM62-based TCRdist between CDR3 peptides within each V-J. Welch's t-statistics and random forest reduced 450 to 600 V-J features to about 13, which were used in a naive Bayes classifier (R e1071). TCRdb trimmed public reads at Q25 via fastp, called clones via MiXCR and kept in-frame beta chains. Rows are unified per CDR3 protein, each entry keeping the most common DNA and genes. TCRdb assigned the V and J calls; the authors' analysis was not used. The sample table lists a few hundred thousand distinct CDR3 sequences, around 14% of them with a count of one. Around 7.3% of the sample is in the top ten clones.

V loses 6 bases at its end and J loses 7 bases; junction bases beyond the gene matches: 23. The germline V gene yields SQVTM for CDR1 and ANQGSEA for CDR2. The CDR3 starts with the cysteine, ends with the phenylalanine, and has 19 residues. CDR3 DNA only is kept here, 57 bases in frame from base 1. Stable Graves' hyperthyroidism was defined as no progression to ophthalmopathy during 18 months of follow-up. Hyperthyroidism patients were aged 18 to 65 years and newly diagnosed, with disease duration of less than 2 months. Patients with uncontrolled infections, other autoimmune diseases, pregnancy or lactation were excluded. Diagnoses were established on the basis of clinical symptoms, serum thyroxine and TRAb, thyroid ultrasound, and orbital computed tomography. Ficoll-Paque density gradient centrifugation was used to isolate PBMCs from 8.5 to 10 ml of fresh peripheral blood. Trizol reagent was used to extract total RNA, and RNA quality was then checked on an Agilent 2100 Bioanalyzer.

This sequence uses TRBV29-1 and TRBJ2-1; 11 bases in between match TRBD1. The sequencing sample was made of blood. The receptor comes from a woman aged 25 to 39 with Graves' hyperthyroidism. The nucleotide sequence reads TGCAGCGTCGGCCGGGACAGGGGGTGGGAGCCGAGCGGGAGGAATGAGCAGTTCTTC. The encoded protein is CSVGRDRGWEPSGRNEQFF.